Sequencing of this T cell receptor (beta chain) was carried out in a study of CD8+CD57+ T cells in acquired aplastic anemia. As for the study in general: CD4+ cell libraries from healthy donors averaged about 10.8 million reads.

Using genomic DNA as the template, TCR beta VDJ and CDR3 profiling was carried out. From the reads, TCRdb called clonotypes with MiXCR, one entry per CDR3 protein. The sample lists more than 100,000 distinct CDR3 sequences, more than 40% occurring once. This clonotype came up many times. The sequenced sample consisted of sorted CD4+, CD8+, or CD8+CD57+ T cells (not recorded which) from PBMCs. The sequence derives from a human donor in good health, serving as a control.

The CDR3 DNA reads as TGTGCCAGCAGCGCGACAGGCAGCAATCAGCCCCAGCATTTT. This gives the protein CASSATGSNQPQHF. The chain carries TRBV7-2 and TRBJ1-5, with D perhaps matching TRBD1 (6 bases). The CDR3 is made up of 14 amino acids. Germline V gene data show CDR1 as SGHTA and CDR2 as FQGNSA. Between the trimmed V and J ends, which lost 5 bases and 1 base, there was a span of 9 bases. The variable domain in full, completed from reference TRBV7-2 and TRBJ1-5, reads GAGVSQSPSNKVTEKGKDVELRCDPISGHTALYWYRQSLGQGLEFLIYFQGNSAPDKSGLPSDRFSAERTGGSVSTLTIQRTQQEDSAVYLCASSATGSNQPQHFGDGTRLSIL.